There are a few counts of the clone carrying this T cell receptor beta chain. The data originate from a study of metastatic and nonmetastatic thyroid tumors. TCRdb reprocessed the PCR reads using MiXCR. Found here are over 10,000 clones, 25% to 40% of them singletons; the top ten hold more than 15%. V lost 4 bases and J lost 3; bases outside the gene matches: 5. The germline gives CDR1 LNHDA, CDR2 SQIVND (reference sequence). The CDR3 sequence is 15 residues long. None of the patients had undergone any treatment ahead of thyroid surgery. Sequences were obtained from tumor tissue. The chain joins TRBV19 to TRBJ2-7; TRBD1 aligns across 11 bases. The receptor comes from a male donor with papillary thyroid cancer or a benign thyroid nodule (not recorded which). Some clones in this sample may be carry-over from other donors' samples. The CDR3 sequence is CASSTSGTGGYEQYF. CDR3 sequence (DNA): TGTGCCAGTAGTACCTCCGGGACAGGGGGCTACGAGCAGTACTTC.